The next 11 T cell receptor beta chains were all read from a single sample in a study of post-analysis software for immune sequencing data. Overall study results and limits: In patients, TRBV5-6, TRBV5-1 and TRBV20-1 belonged to four or five TRBV segments found more frequently than in controls.

Their recognized antigens are unknown. Unique molecular identifiers had been added to the TCR beta cDNA libraries. TCRdb passed the PCR reads through MiXCR, listing each CDR3 protein once. The sample comprises about 820,000 distinct CDR3 sequences, 53% of which are singletons, and approximately 4.5% rests with the top ten. The sequencing input was blood. These receptors came from a girl aged 10 to 17 with multiple sclerosis.

Only a few counts were recorded for this clonotype. A junction end diverges from the germline sequence, so it may reflect a read error. The chain links TRBV29-1 to TRBJ2-1, with TRBD1 matching over 9 bases. From germline, CDR1 is SQVTM and CDR2 ANQGSEA. The CDR3 is 15 amino acids. Here the CDR3 DNA reads TGCAACGTTGAGTACGGGACAGGGTCCTACAATGAGCAGTTCTTC. Translating gives CNVEYGTGSYNEQFF.

V is TRBV5-1 and J is TRBJ1-2; the D is unclear. Germline V gene lookup returns CDR1 SGHRS and CDR2 YFSETQ. V was pared by 2 bases and J by 8 bases, with 13 bases between. The CDR3 has 13 amino acids. In DNA, the CDR3 is TGCGCCAGCAGCTTCCAGAGGGCAGAAGGCTACACCTTC. Translated: CASSFQRAEGYTF.

The chain employs TRBV27 and TRBJ1-1; D is possibly TRBD1 (6 bases). The CDR3 is 16 residues long. The V gene's germline CDR1 is MNHEY and CDR2 SMNVEV (reference sequence). The V and J ends lost 4 bases and 5 bases respectively, with 20 bases between them. CDR3: CASSSLPPTGRTEAFF. DNA of the CDR3: TGTGCCAGCAGTTCCTTACCCCCTACAGGGAGGACTGAAGCTTTCTTT.

The genes are TRBV20-1 and TRBJ1-5; possible D gene TRBD1, 5 bases. The CDR3 length is 14 residues. Trimming cost V 3 bases and J 1 base, with 10 bases left between them. From germline, CDR1 is DFQATT and CDR2 SNEGSKA (reference sequence). The CDR3 sequence is CSARYGTSNQPQHF. Written as DNA, the CDR3 is TGCAGTGCTAGGTATGGGACCAGCAATCAGCCCCAGCATTTT.

This clonotype was seen just once. V is TRBV9 and J is TRBJ2-4; D remains ambiguous. In germline, CDR1 is SGDLS, CDR2 YYNGEE. The CDR3 has 14 residues. The V end lost 0 bases, the J end lost 8 bases, and 12 bases lay between the germline ends. Written as DNA, the CDR3 is TGTGCCAGCAGCGTAGGGGGTGGTGAGGACATTCAGTACTTC. It translates to CASSVGGGEDIQYF.

This sequence joins TRBV10-3 and TRBJ2-3; the match to TRBD2 covers 11 bases. The CDR3 is made up of 17 amino acids. V shed 1 base and J 1 base; nucleotides not matched to a gene: 4. CDR1 is ENHRY, CDR2 SYGVKD, per germline. This CDR3 is CAISELGLAERTDTQYF. CDR3 coding DNA: TGTGCCATCAGTGAGTTGGGACTAGCGGAGCGCACAGATACGCAGTATTTT.

The CDR3 reads CASRATGPYGYTF. CDR3 nucleotide sequence: TGTGCCAGCAGGGCGACGGGTCCCTATGGCTACACCTTC. The gene calls are TRBV12-3 or TRBV12-4 and TRBJ1-2; no clear D gene. The CDR3 loop spans 13 amino acids. V was trimmed by 6 bases and J by 4 bases, leaving 12 bases between them.

This clonotype was recorded a few times. This rearrangement joins TRBV5-1 to TRBJ2-1; 7 nucleotides align to TRBD1. V was pared by 3 bases and J by 0 bases, with 6 bases of the junction left unmatched. CDR3 length: 16 amino acids. Per germline, CDR1 SGHRS and CDR2 YFSETQ. The CDR3 reads CASSWSRTGSYNEQFF. The DNA for the CDR3 is TGCGCCAGCAGCTGGAGCCGGACAGGCTCCTACAATGAGCAGTTCTTC. Drawing the rest from reference TRBV5-1 and TRBJ2-1, the complete variable domain is KAGVTQTPRYLIKTRGQQVTLSCSPISGHRSVSWYQQTPGQGLQFLFEYFSETQRNKGNFPGRFSGRQFSNSRSEMNVSTLELGDSALYLCASSWSRTGSYNEQFFGPGTRLTVL.

V and J are TRBV20-1 and TRBJ1-6, with D possibly being TRBD1 (6 bases). Trimming removed 1 base at V and 2 bases at J, with 9 bases between. The CDR3 totals 15 residues. Germline V CDR1 and CDR2: DFQATT, SNEGSKA (reference sequence). CDR3 sequence: CSARVRGTYNSPLHF. The CDR3 DNA reads TGCAGTGCTAGAGTGAGGGGGACCTATAATTCACCCCTCCACTTT.

The rearrangement joins TRBV6-1 to TRBJ2-5, with a tentative D call TRBD2 (5 bases). V lost 7 bases and J 1 base, leaving 25 bases between the germline ends. There are 18 residues in the CDR3. The V gene's germline CDR1 is MNHNS and CDR2 SASEGT. As DNA, the CDR3 is TGTGCCAGCAACGCACAGAGGACTCCAGCAGGTGGCCAAGAGACCCAGTACTTC. This encodes CASNAQRTPAGGQETQYF.

This clonotype was picked up a small number of times. The V and J genes are TRBV28 and TRBJ2-1; 13 nucleotides align to TRBD2. The CDR3 contains 17 residues. Germline V gene data show CDR1 as MDHEN and CDR2 as SYDVKM. Losses at the gene ends were 8 bases for V and 7 bases for J; bases not matched to a gene: 14. CDR3 DNA sequence: TGTGCCAGCGGAATCCCGGAACTAGCGGGGGGGAGTAATGAGCAGTTCTTC. Translation: CASGIPELAGGSNEQFF.